This T cell receptor beta chain was documented in a study of STAT5B mutations in CD4+ large granular lymphocyte leukemia. Per the germline V gene, CDR1 is SQVTM and CDR2 is ANQGSEA. The CDR3 covers 14 residues. With 6 bases removed from V and 3 bases from J, the gap between germline ends came to 15 bases. Remarks on this clone: Its target is unknown.

Findings of the study overall: Patient CD4-sorted repertoires looked more clonal than healthy CD4+ repertoires, even without putative leukemic clones. Compared with healthy controls (2/35), patient top clones favored TRBV06 (8/27).

The repertoire was sequenced with immunoSEQ multiplex PCR; TCRdb's copy has only in-frame clones and lacks some. Among about 24,000 clones, approximately 75% were seen once, and the ten largest hold almost 0.65%. This receptor was identified in a human donor in good health. The sequencing sample was made of CD4+ T cells from blood buffy coats. The chain employs TRBV29-1 and TRBJ2-1; possibly TRBD2 for D (6 bases). The CDR3 here is CSVTWRGSYNEQFF. The CDR3 DNA is TGCAGCGTGACGTGGCGGGGAAGCTACAATGAGCAGTTCTTC.